These 27 T cell receptor beta chains were all obtained from the same sample, sequenced in a study of blood T cell repertoires in COVID-19. TCRdb keeps only in-frame clones here, not all; method: immunoSEQ multiplex PCR. This table holds 200,000 or so clones, about 82% found once. Sequencing was performed on peripheral blood. The receptors stem from a woman aged 30 to 39 with acute or convalescent COVID-19.

The genes are TRBV19 and TRBJ1-6; D is possibly TRBD1 (5 bases). Germline V gene lookup returns CDR1 LNHDA and CDR2 SQIVND (reference sequence). The V end was cut by 9 bases, the J end by 4 bases, with 7 bases between. This CDR3 is built from 12 residues. As DNA, the CDR3 is TGTGCCAGCCGACAGTATAATTCACCCCTCCACTTT. This translates into CASRQYNSPLHF. Full variable domain (missing parts from reference TRBV19 and TRBJ1-6): DGGITQSPKYLFRKEGQNVTLSCEQNLNHDAMYWYRQDPGQGLRLIYYSQIVNDFQKGDIAEGYSVSREKKESFPLTVTSAQKNPTAFYLCASRQYNSPLHFGNGTRLTVT.

Comments on this clone: Other DNA sequences in the same sample also yield this CDR3. The V call is TRBV12-3 or TRBV12-4, the J call TRBJ1-1, with a weak D call TRBD1 (6 bases). This CDR3 contains 12 residues. Deletions cut 3 bases from V and 4 bases from J, with 6 bases between. The CDR3 sequence is CASSFRGTEAFF. In nucleotides, the CDR3 is TGTGCCAGCAGTTTCAGGGGCACTGAAGCTTTCTTT.

V is TRBV14 and J is TRBJ2-7; D unclear. Germline lookup yields CDR1 SGHDN and CDR2 FVKESK. The germline V and J ends were trimmed by 4 bases and 5 bases, with 9 bases remaining between them. This CDR3 is 12 amino acids long. The CDR3 sequence: CASSPTHDEQYF. The DNA for the CDR3 is TGTGCCAGCAGCCCTACGCACGACGAGCAGTACTTC.

The chain employs TRBV27 and TRBJ1-4; D is unclear. Trimming left V 3 bases short and J 7 bases short, with 21 bases between. Germline V gene lookup returns CDR1 MNHEY and CDR2 SMNVEV (reference sequence). The length of the CDR3 is 17 residues. CDR3 bases: TGTGCCAGCAGTTTGGGGAGATTCTTATCCCAGCCTGAAAAACTGTTTTTT. Translating it yields CASSLGRFLSQPEKLFF.

In DNA, the CDR3 is TGTGCCAGCAGCAAAGGGGGACAGGGGAACAATGAGCAGTTCTTC. Protein sequence: CASSKGGQGNNEQFF. V gene TRBV14 combines with J gene TRBJ2-1; 10 positions agree with TRBD1. V lost 5 bases, J lost 5 bases, and 6 bases stayed unmatched. The CDR3 spans 15 residues. CDR1 SGHDN and CDR2 FVKESK come from the germline V gene. Supplemented by reference TRBV14 and TRBJ2-1, the full variable domain reads EAGVTQFPSHSVIEKGQTVTLRCDPISGHDNLYWYRRVMGKEIKFLLHFVKESKQDESGMPNNRFLAERTGGTYSTLKVQPAELEDSGVYFCASSKGGQGNNEQFFGPGTRLTVL.

J is TRBJ2-2 and V is TRBV5-6; 7 bases map to TRBD2. After removal of 2 bases from V and 4 bases from J, the junction contained 11 bases not matched to a gene. Germline V lookup: CDR1 SGHDT, CDR2 YYEEEE. CDR3 length: 17 amino acids. DNA of the CDR3: TGTGCCAGCAGCTTATTTCCCGGGGGGACGACCACCGGGGAGCTGTTTTTT. This codes for CASSLFPGGTTTGELFF.

This chain uses TRBV7-2 with TRBJ1-1, with D hard to call. This CDR3 contains 14 residues. From germline, CDR1 is SGHTA and CDR2 FQGNSA. Trimming pared 3 bases from V and 1 base from J, leaving 9 bases between. CDR3 coding DNA: TGTGCCAGCAGCTTCCACAGCTCGAACACTGAAGCTTTCTTT. It encodes CASSFHSSNTEAFF.

The chain employs TRBV6-1 and TRBJ1-2; no clear D gene. V was pared by 1 base and J by 8 bases, with 14 bases between. The CDR3 has 14 amino acids. Per the germline V gene, CDR1 is MNHNS and CDR2 is SASEGT. CDR3 amino acids: CASSEGSHYGGYTF. CDR3 nucleotide sequence: TGTGCCAGCAGTGAAGGGAGCCACTATGGGGGCTACACCTTC.

The count of this clone is one. The chain combines TRBV7-2 with TRBJ1-2; 9 nucleotides align to TRBD1. Looked up from germline, CDR1 is SGHTA and CDR2 is FQGNSA. The ends lost 2 bases at V and 7 bases at J; junction bases unmatched: 5. The CDR3 spans 14 residues. Here the CDR3 reads CASSLSGDRAGYTF. CDR3 DNA sequence: TGTGCCAGCAGCTTATCGGGGGACAGGGCTGGCTACACCTTC.

This chain joins TRBV19 and TRBJ1-4; D possibly corresponds to TRBD1 (6 bases). The CDR3 covers 15 residues. V lost 3 bases to trimming and J lost 0 bases, with 8 bases between them. Germline CDR1 is LNHDA and CDR2 is SQIVND (reference sequence). The CDR3 nucleotides are TGTGCCAGTAGTATCGACAGGCCAACTAATGAAAAACTGTTTTTT. This sequence encodes CASSIDRPTNEKLFF. Based on the CDR3 plus reference TRBV19 and TRBJ1-4, the full variable domain is DGGITQSPKYLFRKEGQNVTLSCEQNLNHDAMYWYRQDPGQGLRLIYYSQIVNDFQKGDIAEGYSVSREKKESFPLTVTSAQKNPTAFYLCASSIDRPTNEKLFFGSGTQLSVL.

This rearrangement joins TRBV6-5 to TRBJ2-7, with D perhaps TRBD1 (6 bases). The germline CDR1 and CDR2 sequences are MNHEY and SVGAGI. The V gene lost 0 bases and the J gene lost 6 bases, with 12 bases spanning the gap. The CDR3 sequence is 14 residues long. The CDR3 reads CASSYSQTGPEQYF. The CDR3 coding sequence is TGTGCCAGCAGTTACTCGCAGACAGGTCCCGAGCAGTACTTC.

This chain joins TRBV27 and TRBJ1-2; D is uncertain. Germline V gene sequence: CDR1 MNHEY, CDR2 SMNVEV (reference sequence). The CDR3 sequence is 13 residues long. Trimming shortened V by 4 bases and J by 4 bases, and 10 bases separated the two germline ends. DNA of the CDR3: TGTGCCAGCAGTTATCGGGGAAGCTATGGCTACACCTTC. Amino acids: CASSYRGSYGYTF.

This chain connects TRBV19 to TRBJ2-7; TRBD1 aligns across 9 bases. Germline V CDR1 and CDR2: LNHDA, SQIVND (reference sequence). Trimming removed 7 bases from V and 2 bases from J; junction bases left unmatched: 9. The CDR3 is 15 residues long. In DNA form, the CDR3 reads TGTGCCAGTACCCCCGGGGGGACAGGGACCTACGAGCAGTACTTC. It specifies CASTPGGTGTYEQYF.

V and J are TRBV18 and TRBJ1-5; D is ambiguous. V was trimmed by 1 base and J by 0 bases, leaving 4 bases between them. Germline loops: CDR1 KGHSH, CDR2 LQKENI. The CDR3 sequence is 14 residues long. DNA of the CDR3: TGTGCCAGCTCACCACTGGCTAGCAATCAGCCCCAGCATTTT. Translating it yields CASSPLASNQPQHF.

V usage is TRBV5-1 and J usage is TRBJ1-2; 8 nucleotides line up with TRBD1. Germline V lookup: CDR1 SGHRS, CDR2 YFSETQ. J was trimmed by 8 bases and V by 7 bases; bases with no gene match: 16. CDR3 length equals 15 residues. The CDR3 DNA is TGCGCCAGCTCTCCACCAAGATCGACAGGGGAAGGCTACACCTTC. Its translation: CASSPPRSTGEGYTF.

This clone was found many times. The rearrangement links TRBV19 to TRBJ1-5, with 9 bases matching TRBD1. Losses at the gene ends were 3 bases for V and 2 bases for J; bases not matched to a gene: 5. CDR3 length equals 16 residues. Germline assignment: CDR1 LNHDA and CDR2 SQIVND (reference sequence). This chain's CDR3 is CASSIQDRGRNQPQHF. The CDR3 bases are TGTGCCAGTAGTATCCAGGACAGGGGCCGCAATCAGCCCCAGCATTTT.

The V and J genes are TRBV7-2 and TRBJ2-1; 16 nucleotides align to TRBD2. J lost 8 bases, V lost 2 bases, and 9 bases had no gene match. The CDR3 spans 18 residues. Germline V gene data show CDR1 as SGHTA and CDR2 as FQGNSA. CDR3: CASSLLPGLAGGPHEQFF. Written as DNA, the CDR3 is TGTGCCAGCAGCTTACTCCCGGGACTAGCGGGAGGGCCCCATGAGCAGTTCTTC.

This chain's CDR3 is CASSPSGSSLVGTDTQYF. DNA of the CDR3: TGTGCCAGCAGCCCCTCTGGGAGTAGTCTGGTTGGCACAGATACGCAGTATTTT. The chain links TRBV9 to TRBJ2-3; D is possibly TRBD2 (5 bases). This CDR3 has 18 amino acids. The V end was cut by 4 bases, the J end by 1 base, with 22 bases between. CDR1 is SGDLS and CDR2 is YYNGEE in the germline V gene.

The chain employs TRBV23-1 and TRBJ1-5, with D perhaps TRBD1 (6 bases). TRBV23-1 is placed among ORFs of uncertain function. V was shortened by 9 bases and J by 2 bases, with 17 bases between the two germline ends. The CDR3 consists of 15 residues. The CDR3 here is CARNQGTRGNQPQHF. CDR3 in DNA: TGCGCCAGGAATCAGGGGACCCGGGGCAATCAGCCCCAGCATTTT.

The V gene is TRBV9, the J gene TRBJ2-1, with D uncertain. The germline gives CDR1 SGDLS, CDR2 YYNGEE. The ends were cut back, 1 base at V and 3 bases at J, with 11 bases in the middle. The CDR3 is made up of 15 amino acids. The DNA of the CDR3 is TGTGCCAGCAGCGTATCACTCTACCACTACAATGAGCAGTTCTTC. Amino acids: CASSVSLYHYNEQFF.

The rearrangement uses TRBV19 and TRBJ1-5; possibly TRBD1 for D (5 bases). The CDR3 sequence is 13 residues long. V shed 6 bases and J shed 5 bases, with 11 bases lying between them. Germline loops: CDR1 LNHDA, CDR2 SQIVND (reference sequence). The CDR3: CASRDSPHQPQHF. In DNA, the CDR3 is TGTGCCAGTAGAGACAGTCCACATCAGCCCCAGCATTTT.

The gene calls are TRBV27 and TRBJ2-7, with D tentatively TRBD1 (5 bases). Germline V gene data show CDR1 as MNHEY and CDR2 as SMNVEV (reference sequence). Trimming took 2 bases from V and 2 from J, leaving 19 bases between them. The CDR3 is made up of 17 amino acids. As DNA, the CDR3 is TGTGCCAGCAGTTTAACCCCGCTTCAGGGTCTTGCCTACGAGCAGTACTTC. Protein: CASSLTPLQGLAYEQYF.

This chain uses TRBV7-8 with TRBJ1-3, with D possibly being TRBD1 (6 bases). The CDR3 is 19 residues long. The V gene's germline CDR1 is SGHVS and CDR2 FQNEAQ. Trimming stripped 3 bases from V and 4 bases from J, with 25 bases between. Here the CDR3 DNA reads TGTGCCAGCAGCTTTTACGGCAGGACATCAGGGGAAAGGGGAAACACCATATATTTT. Translated, it gives CASSFYGRTSGERGNTIYF.

This chain connects TRBV15 to TRBJ2-5; unclear D gene. The CDR3 extends over 16 amino acids. Germline-derived CDR1 and CDR2 are LNHNV and YYDKDF (reference sequence). Trimming removed 0 bases from V and 2 bases from J, with 13 bases in between. This chain's CDR3 is CATSREMAQRQETQYF. Here the CDR3 DNA reads TGTGCCACCAGCAGAGAAATGGCACAAAGACAAGAGACCCAGTACTTC. Combining the CDR3 with reference TRBV15 and TRBJ2-5 gives the whole variable domain DAMVIQNPRYQVTQFGKPVTLSCSQTLNHNVMYWYQQKSSQAPKLLFHYYDKDFNNEADTPDNFQSRRPNTSFCFLDIRSPGLGDTAMYLCATSREMAQRQETQYFGPGTRLLVL.

The V gene is TRBV18, the J gene TRBJ2-1; TRBD2 agrees at 8 bases. The CDR3 runs to 16 residues. Germline CDR1 reads KGHSH; CDR2 reads LQKENI. The junction had 7 bases not matched to a gene; V was cut back by 3 bases and J by 3 bases. The chain's CDR3 is CASSPPGGSLYNEQFF. DNA of the CDR3: TGTGCCAGCTCACCTCCGGGGGGGAGTCTCTACAATGAGCAGTTCTTC. Full variable domain (rest looked up from reference TRBV18 and TRBJ2-1): NAGVMQNPRHLVRRRGQEARLRCSPMKGHSHVYWYRQLPEEGLKFMVYLQKENIIDESGMPKERFSAEFPKEGPSILRIQQVVRGDSAAYFCASSPPGGSLYNEQFFGPGTRLTVL.

This clone was observed once. An end of the junction differs from the germline gene, which may be a read error. V is TRBV11-2 and J is TRBJ2-1; tentative D call: TRBD2 (6 bases). Germline V gives CDR1 SGHAT, CDR2 FQNNGV. The CDR3 covers 18 residues. The CDR3 DNA reads TGTGCCAGCAGCCTAGACGCGTGGAGCGGAGGGACGGGGAATGAGCAGTTCTTC. Amino acid sequence: CASSLDAWSGGTGNEQFF.

The CDR3, as DNA: TGTGCCAGCAGTTACCCCCCGATAATGGGACTTAACACCGGGGAGCTGTTTTTT. It codes for CASSYPPIMGLNTGELFF. The chain carries TRBV6-2 or TRBV6-3 and TRBJ2-2; a possible D gene is TRBD2 (6 bases). The CDR3 runs to 18 residues. Germline-derived CDR1 and CDR2 are MNHEY and SVGEGT. Trimming removed 2 bases from V and 2 bases from J, with 18 bases in between.